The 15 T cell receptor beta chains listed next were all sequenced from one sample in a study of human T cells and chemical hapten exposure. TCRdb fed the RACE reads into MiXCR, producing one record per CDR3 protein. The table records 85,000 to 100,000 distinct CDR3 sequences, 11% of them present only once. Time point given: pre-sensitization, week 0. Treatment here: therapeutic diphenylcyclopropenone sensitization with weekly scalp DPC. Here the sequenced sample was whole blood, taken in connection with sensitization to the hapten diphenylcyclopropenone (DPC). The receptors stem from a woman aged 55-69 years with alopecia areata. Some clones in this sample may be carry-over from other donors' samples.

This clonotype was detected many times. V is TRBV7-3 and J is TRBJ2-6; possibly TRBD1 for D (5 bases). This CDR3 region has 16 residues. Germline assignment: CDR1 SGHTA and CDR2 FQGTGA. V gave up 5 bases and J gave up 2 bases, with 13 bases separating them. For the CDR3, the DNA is TGTGCCAGCAGCCAAGTTTCAGGGACTGGGGCCAACGTCCTGACTTTC. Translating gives CASSQVSGTGANVLTF.

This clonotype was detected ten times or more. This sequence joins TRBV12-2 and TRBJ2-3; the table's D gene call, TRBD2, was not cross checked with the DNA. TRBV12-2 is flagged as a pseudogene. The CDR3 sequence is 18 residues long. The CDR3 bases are TGTGCAAGTCGCCCGGGAGGGAGGGAGCTGCTAGCCACAGATACGCAGTATTTT. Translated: CASRPGGRELLATDTQYF.

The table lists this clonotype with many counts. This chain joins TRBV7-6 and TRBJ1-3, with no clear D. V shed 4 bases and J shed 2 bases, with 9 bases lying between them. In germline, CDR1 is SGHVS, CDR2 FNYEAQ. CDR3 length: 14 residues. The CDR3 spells CASSSPSTGNTIYF. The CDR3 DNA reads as TGTGCCAGCAGCTCCCCATCAACTGGAAACACCATATATTTT.

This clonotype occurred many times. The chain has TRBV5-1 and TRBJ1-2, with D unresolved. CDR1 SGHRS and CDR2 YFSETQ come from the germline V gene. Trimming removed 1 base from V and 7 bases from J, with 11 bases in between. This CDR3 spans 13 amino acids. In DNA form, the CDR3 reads TGCGCCAGCAGCTTGCACGAGGACTCTGGCTACACCTTC. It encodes CASSLHEDSGYTF.

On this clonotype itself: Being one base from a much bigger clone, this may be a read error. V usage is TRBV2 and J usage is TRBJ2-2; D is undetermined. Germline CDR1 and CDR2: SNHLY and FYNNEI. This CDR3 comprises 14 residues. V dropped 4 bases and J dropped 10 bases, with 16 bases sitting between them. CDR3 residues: CASSGQGAPEELFF. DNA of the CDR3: TGTGCCAGCAGTGGGCAAGGAGCCCCCGAGGAGCTGTTTTTT.

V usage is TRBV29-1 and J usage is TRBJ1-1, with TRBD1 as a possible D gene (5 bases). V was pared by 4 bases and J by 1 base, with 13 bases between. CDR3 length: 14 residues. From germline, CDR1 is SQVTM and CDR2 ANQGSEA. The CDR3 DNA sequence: TGCAGCGTTGGATCCAGGGTGGCGAACACTGAAGCTTTCTTT. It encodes CSVGSRVANTEAFF.

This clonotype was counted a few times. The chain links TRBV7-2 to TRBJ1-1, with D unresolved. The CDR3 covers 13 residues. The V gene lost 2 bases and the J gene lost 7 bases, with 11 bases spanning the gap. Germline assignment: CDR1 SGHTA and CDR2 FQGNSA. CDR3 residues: CASSLTLGLEAFF. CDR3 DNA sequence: TGTGCCAGCAGCTTAACCCTGGGTCTTGAAGCTTTCTTT.

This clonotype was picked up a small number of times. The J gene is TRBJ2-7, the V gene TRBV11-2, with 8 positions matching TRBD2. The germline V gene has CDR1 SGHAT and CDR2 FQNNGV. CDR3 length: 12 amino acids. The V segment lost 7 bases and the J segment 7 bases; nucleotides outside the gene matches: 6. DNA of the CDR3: TGTGCCAGCACCCTCGGGGGGGGGGAGCAGTACTTC. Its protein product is CASTLGGGEQYF.

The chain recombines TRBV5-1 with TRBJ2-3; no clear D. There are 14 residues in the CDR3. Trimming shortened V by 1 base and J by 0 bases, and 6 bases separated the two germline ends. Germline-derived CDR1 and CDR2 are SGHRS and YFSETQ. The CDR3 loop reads CASSLQTSTDTQYF. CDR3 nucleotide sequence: TGCGCCAGCAGCTTGCAGACTAGCACAGATACGCAGTATTTT.

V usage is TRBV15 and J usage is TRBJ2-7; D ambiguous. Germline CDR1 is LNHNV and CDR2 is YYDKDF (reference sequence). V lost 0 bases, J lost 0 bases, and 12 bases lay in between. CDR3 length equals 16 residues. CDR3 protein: CATSRDPGLTSYEQYF. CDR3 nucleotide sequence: TGTGCCACCAGCAGAGATCCCGGTCTCACCTCCTACGAGCAGTACTTC.

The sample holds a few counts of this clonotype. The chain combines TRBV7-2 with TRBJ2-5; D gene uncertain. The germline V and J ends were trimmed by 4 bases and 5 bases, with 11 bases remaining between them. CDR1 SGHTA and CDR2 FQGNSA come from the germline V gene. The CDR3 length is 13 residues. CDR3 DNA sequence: TGTGCCAGCAGCTCAGCGTCCGGGGAGACCCAGTACTTC. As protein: CASSSASGETQYF.

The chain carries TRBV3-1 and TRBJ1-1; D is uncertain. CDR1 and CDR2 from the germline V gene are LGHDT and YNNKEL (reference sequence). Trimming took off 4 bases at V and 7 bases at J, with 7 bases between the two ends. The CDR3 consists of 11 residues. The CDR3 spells CASSPGYEAFF. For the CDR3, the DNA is TGTGCCAGCAGCCCCGGGTATGAAGCTTTCTTT.

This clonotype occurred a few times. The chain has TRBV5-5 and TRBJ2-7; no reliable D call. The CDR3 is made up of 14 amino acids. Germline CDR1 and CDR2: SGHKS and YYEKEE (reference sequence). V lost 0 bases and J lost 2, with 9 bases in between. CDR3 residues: CASSLALYTYEQYF. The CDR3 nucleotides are TGTGCCAGCAGCTTGGCCTTGTACACCTACGAGCAGTACTTC.

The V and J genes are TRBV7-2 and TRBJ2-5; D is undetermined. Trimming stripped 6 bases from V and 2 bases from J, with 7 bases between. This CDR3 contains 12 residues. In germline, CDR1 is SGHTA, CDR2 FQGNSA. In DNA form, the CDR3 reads TGTGCCAGCAGGGGTAGGCAAGAGACCCAGTACTTC. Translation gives CASRGRQETQYF.

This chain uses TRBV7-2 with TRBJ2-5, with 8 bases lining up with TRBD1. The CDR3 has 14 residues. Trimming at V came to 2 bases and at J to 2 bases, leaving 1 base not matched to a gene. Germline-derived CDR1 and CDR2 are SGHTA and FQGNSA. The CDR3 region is CASSLTGGQETQYF. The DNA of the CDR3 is TGTGCCAGCAGCTTAACAGGGGGTCAAGAGACCCAGTACTTC.